This is a list of T cell receptor beta chains from one sample in a study of blood T cell repertoires in COVID-19. The repertoire was sequenced with immunoSEQ multiplex PCR; TCRdb's copy has only in-frame clones and lacks some. The table has 110,000 to 150,000 clones, more than 65% seen once. Material: peripheral blood. These receptors were taken from a human donor in a cohort sampled during active COVID-19. Both conserved end residues are part of each CDR3. D genes are given only for firm matches. Size values are once, few and many counts, or a class for expanded clones, and some rows have none.

J: TRBJ2-7
size: once
D: .
V: TRBV5-1
DNA: TGCGCCAGCAGCTTGGTTTCGGACAAGAACTACGAGCAGTACTTC
CDR3: CASSLVSDKNYEQYF

J: TRBJ1-5
size: .
D: TRBD1
V: TRBV28
DNA: TGTGCCAGCAGTTTAATGGGACAGGGGAACAATCAGCCCCAGCATTTT
CDR3: CASSLMGQGNNQPQHF

J: TRBJ1-2
size: few
D: .
V: TRBV19
DNA: TGTGCCAGTAGCCCGGGAGCCAGGTATGGCTACACCTTC
CDR3: CASSPGARYGYTF

J: TRBJ1-3
size: .
D: .
V: TRBV5-1
DNA: TGCGCCAGCAGCTTGGGCGGAGGGAGCTCTGGAAACACCATATATTTT
CDR3: CASSLGGGSSGNTIYF

J: TRBJ2-1
size: once
D: TRBD2
V: TRBV10-3
DNA: TGTGCCATCAGTGAGTCCAGGACTAGCGGATCCAATGAGCAGTTCTTC
CDR3: CAISESRTSGSNEQFF

J: TRBJ1-3
size: .
D: .
V: TRBV5-6
DNA: TGTGCCAGCAGCTCCTGGGGACACAGCTCTGGAAACACCATATATTTT
CDR3: CASSSWGHSSGNTIYF

J: TRBJ1-5
size: .
D: .
V: TRBV6-5
DNA: TGTGCCAGCAGTTCGGGGGGGGGCGAACAGCCCCAGCATTTT
CDR3: CASSSGGGEQPQHF

J: TRBJ2-3
size: .
D: .
V: TRBV9
DNA: TGTGCCAGCAGCGCTCGCGGGGTACCTAGCACAGATACGCAGTATTTT
CDR3: CASSARGVPSTDTQYF

J: TRBJ1-1
size: .
D: .
V: TRBV21-1
DNA: TGTGCCAGCATCACTACGACAGGGGTTGACACTGAAGCTTTCTTT
CDR3: CASITTTGVDTEAFF

J: TRBJ2-5
size: .
D: .
V: TRBV15
DNA: TGTGCCACCAGCAGGAGGATAGAAGAGACCCAGTACTTC
CDR3: CATSRRIEETQYF

J: TRBJ2-1
size: .
D: TRBD1
V: TRBV7-3
DNA: TGTGCCAGCAGCCCCGGGACAGCGTACAATGAGCAGTTCTTC
CDR3: CASSPGTAYNEQFF

J: TRBJ1-5
size: .
D: TRBD1
V: TRBV18
DNA: TGTGCCAGCTCACCAGACAGGGTGGGTCAGCCCCAGCATTTT
CDR3: CASSPDRVGQPQHF

J: TRBJ1-1
size: .
D: TRBD1
V: TRBV19
DNA: TGTGCCAGTCGCATGACAGGGGGCTGGGACACTGAAGCTTTCTTT
CDR3: CASRMTGGWDTEAFF

J: TRBJ1-2
size: .
D: TRBD1
V: TRBV5-1
DNA: TGCGCCAGCAGCACGACCGGGACAGGGGGCTGGCAGGACTATGGCTACACCTTC
CDR3: CASSTTGTGGWQDYGYTF

J: TRBJ2-3
size: once
D: .
V: TRBV5-1
DNA: TGCGCCAGCAGCTCGTCAATACTAGAACCAGATACGCAGTATTTT
CDR3: CASSSSILEPDTQYF

J: TRBJ2-5
size: .
D: .
V: TRBV5-6
DNA: TGTGCCAGCAGCTTAGGACTCAACGGGGAGACCCAGTACTTC
CDR3: CASSLGLNGETQYF

J: TRBJ2-7
size: .
D: TRBD1
V: TRBV14
DNA: TGTGCCAGCAGCCAGGGCCGGGACAGGGTTTTCTCCGAGCAGTACTTC
CDR3: CASSQGRDRVFSEQYF

J: TRBJ2-3
size: .
D: TRBD1
V: TRBV19
DNA: TGTGCCAGTAGTCCGACAGGGGTAAGCACAGATACGCAGTATTTT
CDR3: CASSPTGVSTDTQYF

J: TRBJ1-6
size: .
D: .
V: TRBV5-5
DNA: TGTGCCAGCAGCTTACTACGAGATTCACCCCTCCACTTT
CDR3: CASSLLRDSPLHF

J: TRBJ1-4
size: .
D: .
V: TRBV5-1
DNA: TGCGCCAGCAGCCCTGTCCAGGGGAATGAAAAACTGTTTTTT
CDR3: CASSPVQGNEKLFF

J: TRBJ1-5
size: .
D: TRBD1
V: TRBV27
DNA: TGTGCCAGCAGTCCTACAGGGGCGCTCAATCAGCCCCAGCATTTT
CDR3: CASSPTGALNQPQHF

J: TRBJ2-7
size: few
D: .
V: TRBV14
DNA: TGTGCCAGCAGACAGACAGGAGTGAGGTACGAGCAGTACTTC
CDR3: CASRQTGVRYEQYF

J: TRBJ1-2
size: .
D: .
V: TRBV18
DNA: TGTGCCAGCTCCGACCAGGAGGGTAACTATGGCTACACCTTC
CDR3: CASSDQEGNYGYTF

J: TRBJ1-5
size: .
D: TRBD1
V: TRBV28
DNA: TGTGCCAGCAGTTGGGGACAGGGTCCTCCCCCTAATCAGCCCCAGCATTTT
CDR3: CASSWGQGPPPNQPQHF

J: TRBJ1-1
size: .
D: TRBD1
V: TRBV7-9
DNA: TGTGCCAGCAGCGCCTCAAACCCTGGGACAGGGATTGCTGAAGCTTTCTTT
CDR3: CASSASNPGTGIAEAFF

J: TRBJ2-3
size: .
D: TRBD2
V: TRBV14
DNA: TGTGCCAGCAGCCAAGATCTAACTAGCGGGGGGGCCACGACAGATACGCAGTATTTT
CDR3: CASSQDLTSGGATTDTQYF

J: TRBJ2-2
size: .
D: .
V: TRBV28
DNA: TGTGCCAGCAGCAGGGCTGCCGGGGAGCTGTTTTTT
CDR3: CASSRAAGELFF

J: TRBJ2-7
size: .
D: .
V: TRBV28
DNA: TGTGCCAGCAGTCGCGACAGCTCCTACGAGCAGTACTTC
CDR3: CASSRDSSYEQYF

J: TRBJ1-1
size: .
D: .
V: TRBV28
DNA: TGTGCCAGCAGGGGGGGGGTTGGGGCAGCTGAAGCTTTCTTT
CDR3: CASRGGVGAAEAFF

J: TRBJ2-7
size: .
D: TRBD1
V: TRBV12-5
DNA: TGTGCTAGTGGAACCGGGACAGGGATCGACGAGCAGTACTTC
CDR3: CASGTGTGIDEQYF

J: TRBJ2-1
size: .
D: TRBD2
V: TRBV10-3
DNA: TGTGCCATCAGTCCTACTAGCGGGGCGCCGTCTAACAATGAGCAGTTCTTC
CDR3: CAISPTSGAPSNNEQFF

J: TRBJ2-3
size: .
D: TRBD2
V: TRBV5-1
DNA: TGCGCCAGCAGCTTGGCCCCTAGCGGGGGAAATACGCAGTATTTT
CDR3: CASSLAPSGGNTQYF

J: TRBJ1-1
size: .
D: TRBD1
V: TRBV5-1
DNA: TGCGCCAGCAGCCTAGGGACAGAGAACACTGAAGCTTTCTTT
CDR3: CASSLGTENTEAFF

J: TRBJ2-7
size: .
D: .
V: TRBV11-1
DNA: TGTGCCAGCAGCTTCGGGCGGGGGGACAGCGAGCAGTACTTC
CDR3: CASSFGRGDSEQYF

J: TRBJ2-7
size: .
D: TRBD2
V: TRBV10-2
DNA: TGCGCCAGCAGCCCGGGACTAGCGGAATCCTACGAGCAGTACTTC
CDR3: CASSPGLAESYEQYF

J: TRBJ2-3
size: .
D: .
V: TRBV11-2
DNA: TGTGCCAGCAGCCCCATCAACCTCAGGGGTACCACAGATACGCAGTATTTT
CDR3: CASSPINLRGTTDTQYF

J: TRBJ2-5
size: .
D: .
V: TRBV4-1
DNA: TGCGCCAGCAGCCTCGGTAGAGGGCCGGAGACCCAGTACTTC
CDR3: CASSLGRGPETQYF

J: TRBJ1-4
size: .
D: .
V: TRBV28
DNA: TGTGCCAGCAGTTTACCTACCGAAAAACTGTTTTTT
CDR3: CASSLPTEKLFF

J: TRBJ2-2
size: .
D: TRBD2
V: TRBV25-1
DNA: TGTGCCAGCAGAGGACTAGCGGGGAACACCGGGGAGCTGTTTTTT
CDR3: CASRGLAGNTGELFF

J: TRBJ1-2
size: .
D: TRBD1
V: TRBV10-1
DNA: TGCGCCAGCAGGGTAGACAGGGGGCCTAAAGGCTACACCTTC
CDR3: CASRVDRGPKGYTF

J: TRBJ1-5
size: few
D: TRBD1
V: TRBV18
DNA: TGTGCCAGCTCACCCCAGGGGGGCGGCAATCAGCCCCAGCATTTT
CDR3: CASSPQGGGNQPQHF

J: TRBJ2-4
size: .
D: .
V: TRBV28
DNA: TGTGCCAGCAGTGTCGGCGGGGACAGCAAAAACATTCAGTACTTC
CDR3: CASSVGGDSKNIQYF

J: TRBJ2-7
size: .
D: TRBD1
V: TRBV7-2
DNA: TGTGCCAGCAGCCCATACGGACAGGCAACCTACGAGCAGTACTTC
CDR3: CASSPYGQATYEQYF

J: TRBJ2-1
size: once
D: .
V: TRBV7-9
DNA: TGTGCCAGCCGACGGGGTAATGAGCAGTTCTTC
CDR3: CASRRGNEQFF

J: TRBJ1-1
size: .
D: TRBD1
V: TRBV3-1/TRBV3-2
DNA: TGTGCCAGCCGCGGGACAGAAAGGATGAACACTGAAGCTTTCTTT
CDR3: CASRGTERMNTEAFF

J: TRBJ2-7
size: .
D: TRBD1
V: TRBV5-1
DNA: TGCGCCAGCAGCTTGACGACAGGGTTACACGAGCAGTACTTC
CDR3: CASSLTTGLHEQYF

J: TRBJ1-2
size: .
D: .
V: TRBV2
DNA: TGTGCCAGCAGTATTCGGGGGGGAGGCTACACCTTC
CDR3: CASSIRGGGYTF

J: TRBJ1-2
size: few
D: TRBD1
V: TRBV28
DNA: TGTGCCAGCAGTCGGACAGGGTCCTTCTATGGCTACACCTTC
CDR3: CASSRTGSFYGYTF

J: TRBJ1-4
size: .
D: .
V: TRBV2
DNA: TGTGCCAGCTCGGGGTCGGGTGCAACTAATGAAAAACTGTTTTTT
CDR3: CASSGSGATNEKLFF

J: TRBJ1-2
size: .
D: TRBD1
V: TRBV3-1/TRBV3-2
DNA: TGTGCCAGCAGCCATGCATCCGGGACAGGGAACTATGGCTACACCTTC
CDR3: CASSHASGTGNYGYTF

J: TRBJ2-3
size: once
D: .
V: TRBV4-1
DNA: TGCGCCAGCAGCCAAGCGGGGTTCCCCACAGATACGCAGTATTTT
CDR3: CASSQAGFPTDTQYF

J: TRBJ1-1
size: .
D: .
V: TRBV7-2
DNA: TGTGCCAGCAGCTTCAGACAGGCACAGAACACTGAAGCTTTCTTT
CDR3: CASSFRQAQNTEAFF

J: TRBJ2-3
size: .
D: .
V: TRBV7-2
DNA: TGTGCCAGCAGCGCGAGGTTGTTTGCGTATTTT
CDR3: CASSARLFAYF

J: TRBJ1-4
size: .
D: TRBD1
V: TRBV5-1
DNA: TGCGCCAGCAGCAGAGACAGGGGGACTAATGAAAAACTGTTTTTT
CDR3: CASSRDRGTNEKLFF

J: TRBJ1-4
size: .
D: .
V: TRBV7-9
DNA: TGTGCCAGCAGCACAGGGTTACGGGAAAAACTGTTTTTT
CDR3: CASSTGLREKLFF

J: TRBJ2-7
size: .
D: .
V: TRBV21-1
DNA: TGTGCCAGCATCGGGACAGGGACTGGCGAGCAGTACTTC
CDR3: CASIGTGTGEQYF

J: TRBJ2-7
size: .
D: .
V: TRBV6-5
DNA: TGTGCCAGCAGTTACACCGGACAGCCACCCTACGAGCAGTACTTC
CDR3: CASSYTGQPPYEQYF

J: TRBJ1-3
size: few
D: .
V: TRBV19
DNA: TGTGCCAGTAGTTATGACAGACTGAGCTCTGGAAACACCATATATTTT
CDR3: CASSYDRLSSGNTIYF

J: TRBJ2-7
size: .
D: .
V: TRBV2
DNA: TGTGCCAGCAGATTGGACAGAAGCTACGAGCAGTACTTC
CDR3: CASRLDRSYEQYF

J: TRBJ1-5
size: .
D: .
V: TRBV27
DNA: TGTGCCAGCAGTTGGGGGAGGGCTAATCAGCCCCAGCATTTT
CDR3: CASSWGRANQPQHF